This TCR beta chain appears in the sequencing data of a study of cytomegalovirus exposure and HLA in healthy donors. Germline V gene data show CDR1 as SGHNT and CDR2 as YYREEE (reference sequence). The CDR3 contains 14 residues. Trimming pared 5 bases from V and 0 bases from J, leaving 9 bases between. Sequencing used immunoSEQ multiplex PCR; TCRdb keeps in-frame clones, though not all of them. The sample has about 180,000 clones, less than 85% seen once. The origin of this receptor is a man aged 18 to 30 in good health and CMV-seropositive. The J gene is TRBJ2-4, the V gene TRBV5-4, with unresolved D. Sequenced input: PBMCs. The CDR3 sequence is CASRETLAKNIQYF. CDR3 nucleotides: TGTGCCAGCAGGGAGACGTTAGCCAAAAACATTCAGTACTTC.